A selection of T cell receptor beta chains follows, all from one sample in a study of blood T cell repertoires in COVID-19. The protocol was immunoSEQ multiplex PCR, while the TCRdb copy is restricted to in-frame clones and leaves out a portion. The sample shows about 320,000 clones, more than 75% of them seen only once. The material sequenced was PBMCs or T cells enriched from blood (not recorded which). Receptors were obtained from a man between 60 and 75 years old who had recovered from COVID-19. CDR3s include the opening cysteine and the closing phenylalanine or tryptophan. Fields, in order: D gene, clone size, J gene, V gene, CDR3 protein, CDR3 DNA. A D gene is named only where the DNA matches it firmly. Only some rows state a clone size, as once, few, many or a class for expanded clones.

>TRBD1|few|TRBJ2-7|TRBV7-2
CASGQGRYEQYF
TGTGCCAGCGGACAGGGAAGGTACGAGCAGTACTTC
>-|-|TRBJ1-2|TRBV3-1/TRBV3-2
CASSPRHGGGHTF
TGTGCCAGCAGCCCCCGTCATGGCGGCGGCCACACCTTC
>TRBD1|-|TRBJ2-1|TRBV9
CASSGQGLSYNEQFF
TGTGCCAGCAGTGGACAGGGCCTCTCCTACAATGAGCAGTTCTTC
>-|-|TRBJ2-2|TRBV25-1
CASSELGRELFF
TGTGCCAGCAGTGAATTGGGCAGGGAGCTGTTTTTT
>-|-|TRBJ2-2|TRBV7-3
CASGLGLTGELFF
TGTGCCAGCGGATTAGGACTCACCGGGGAGCTGTTTTTT
>TRBD2|-|TRBJ2-1|TRBV5-1
CASSSGLAGTNNDVQFF
TGCGCCAGCAGCTCGGGACTAGCGGGAACAAACAATGATGTGCAGTTCTTC
>TRBD1|-|TRBJ1-2|TRBV2
CASSEQETGVWGYTF
TGTGCCAGCAGTGAACAGGAGACAGGGGTTTGGGGCTACACCTTC
>TRBD1|few|TRBJ2-6|TRBV19
CASRVPGQKSSGANVLTF
TGTGCCAGTAGGGTGCCGGGACAGAAAAGCTCTGGGGCCAACGTCCTGACTTTC
>-|-|TRBJ2-5|TRBV10-3
CAISEGRVRETQYF
TGTGCCATCAGTGAGGGCAGGGTAAGGGAGACCCAGTACTTC
>-|-|TRBJ1-1|TRBV3-1/TRBV3-2
CASSQGRRLSEAFF
TGTGCCAGCAGCCAAGGCCGGCGACTTTCGGAAGCTTTCTTT
>-|-|TRBJ1-2|TRBV18
CASSPPVNIYGYTF
TGTGCCAGCTCACCACCTGTGAACATCTATGGCTACACCTTC
>-|once|TRBJ2-2|TRBV5-1
CASSLVIDTGELFF
TGCGCCAGCAGCTTGGTCATTGACACCGGGGAGCTGTTTTTT
>-|-|TRBJ1-1|TRBV6-1
CASSLHTEAFF
TGTGCCAGCAGTCTCCACACTGAAGCTTTCTTT
>-|-|TRBJ2-1|TRBV2
CASSQLKGNNEQFF
TGTGCCAGCAGTCAACTAAAGGGGAACAATGAGCAGTTCTTC
>-|-|TRBJ2-3|TRBV7-3
CASSLKPGGVSTDTQYF
TGTGCCAGCAGCTTAAAGCCCGGCGGGGTGAGCACAGATACGCAGTATTTT
>-|-|TRBJ1-6|TRBV6-1
CASSELRYNSPLHF
TGTGCCAGCAGTGAACTCAGATATAATTCACCCCTCCACTTT
>TRBD1|-|TRBJ1-2|TRBV5-5
CASSFGQGAYYGYTF
TGTGCCAGCAGCTTCGGACAGGGGGCATACTATGGCTACACCTTC
>TRBD2|-|TRBJ2-5|TRBV10-3
CASKGLAVETQYF
TGTGCCTCAAAGGGACTAGCGGTAGAGACCCAGTACTTC
>-|once|TRBJ1-4|TRBV7-9
CASSLVPFQGSVKLFF
TGTGCCAGCAGCTTAGTTCCTTTCCAGGGAAGTGTAAAACTGTTTTTT
>-|-|TRBJ1-1|TRBV4-1
CASSHQLRPNTEAFF
TGCGCCAGCAGCCACCAACTGAGGCCGAACACTGAAGCTTTCTTT
>TRBD1|-|TRBJ1-4|TRBV10-3
CAISEYRGEKLFF
TGTGCCATCAGTGAGTACAGGGGTGAAAAACTGTTTTTT
>TRBD1|-|TRBJ2-3|TRBV5-8
CASSLGKGASGGDTQYF
TGTGCCAGCAGCTTGGGTAAAGGGGCGTCAGGGGGAGATACGCAGTATTTT
>TRBD1|-|TRBJ2-7|TRBV27
CASSAGQGGYEQYF
TGTGCCAGCAGTGCGGGACAGGGAGGCTACGAGCAGTACTTC
>-|-|TRBJ2-1|TRBV19
CASSQTSLAYNEQFF
TGTGCCAGTAGTCAGACTAGTCTCGCCTACAATGAGCAGTTCTTC
>-|-|TRBJ2-7|TRBV28
CASSPSYDSYEQYF
TGTGCCAGCAGCCCGTCCTATGACTCCTACGAGCAGTACTTC
>-|-|TRBJ1-1|TRBV15
CATSREGGRVNTEAFF
TGTGCCACCAGCAGAGAAGGGGGGAGGGTGAACACTGAAGCTTTCTTT
>TRBD1|-|TRBJ1-3|TRBV27
CASRDRGGHTIYF
TGTGCCAGCAGGGACAGGGGCGGACACACCATATATTTT
>-|-|TRBJ1-4|TRBV25-1
CASTPALGNEKLFF
TGTGCCAGCACACCGGCGCTAGGAAATGAAAAACTGTTTTTT
>-|-|TRBJ1-5|TRBV7-2
CASRGGTPRGPQHF
TGTGCCAGCAGGGGAGGGACACCCAGGGGGCCCCAGCATTTT
>-|-|TRBJ1-2|TRBV21-1
CASKLDRGTEGYTF
TGTGCCAGCAAGCTGGACAGGGGAACAGAGGGCTACACCTTC
>TRBD1|few|TRBJ1-1|TRBV9
CASSPGGSMNTEAFF
TGTGCCAGCAGCCCAGGGGGCTCGATGAACACTGAAGCTTTCTTT
>-|-|TRBJ2-7|TRBV27
CASSFGRWYEQYF
TGTGCCAGCAGTTTCGGCAGGTGGTACGAGCAGTACTTC
>TRBD2|-|TRBJ2-1|TRBV7-9
CASSVRLAASYNEQFF
TGTGCCAGCAGCGTGAGACTAGCGGCGAGCTACAATGAGCAGTTCTTC
>TRBD1|-|TRBJ2-7|TRBV3-1/TRBV3-2
CASSERTTGFSYEQYF
TGTGCCAGCAGCGAACGTACGACAGGGTTTTCCTACGAGCAGTACTTC
>TRBD2|-|TRBJ2-1|TRBV2
CASKEVASGVRGQFF
TGTGCCAGCAAGGAAGTGGCTAGCGGGGTCCGGGGGCAGTTCTTC
>-|-|TRBJ2-7|TRBV4-1
CASSQTGSTGYEQYF
TGCGCCAGCAGCCAAACAGGAAGTACGGGCTACGAGCAGTACTTC
>-|-|TRBJ1-5|TRBV6-5
CASSGGAQPQHF
TGTGCCAGCAGCGGGGGTGCCCAGCCCCAGCATTTT
>-|-|TRBJ2-1|TRBV27
CATTTGTLNNEQFF
TGTGCCACCACGACCGGGACACTAAACAATGAGCAGTTCTTC
>-|-|TRBJ2-1|TRBV19
CASSTAHEQFF
TGTGCCAGTAGTACAGCGCATGAGCAGTTCTTC
>TRBD1|-|TRBJ2-2|TRBV6-5
CASSQGTGDTGELFF
TGTGCCAGCAGTCAGGGGACAGGGGACACCGGGGAGCTGTTTTTT
>-|-|TRBJ1-4|TRBV4-3
CASSQDPRGSEKLFF
TGCGCCAGCAGCCAAGACCCCAGAGGAAGTGAAAAACTGTTTTTT
>-|-|TRBJ2-7|TRBV5-5
CASSLDRRYEQYF
TGTGCCAGCAGCTTGGACAGACGCTACGAGCAGTACTTC
>TRBD1|-|TRBJ1-2|TRBV4-3
CASSQAGQGAFGYTF
TGCGCCAGCAGCCAAGCGGGACAGGGGGCTTTTGGCTACACCTTC
>TRBD1|-|TRBJ1-5|TRBV19
CASSIQGDQPQHF
TGTGCCAGTAGTATCCAGGGGGATCAGCCCCAGCATTTT
>TRBD2|-|TRBJ2-7|TRBV4-1
CASSQDRGTSGEGGYYEQYF
TGCGCCAGCAGCCAAGATCGTGGAACTAGCGGGGAGGGGGGCTACTACGAGCAGTACTTC
>TRBD2|-|TRBJ2-7|TRBV19
CASSIAGAQYEQYF
TGTGCCAGTAGTATCGCGGGAGCTCAGTACGAGCAGTACTTC
>-|few|TRBJ2-1|TRBV5-8
CASGQRTGEQFF
TGTGCCAGCGGTCAACGAACCGGTGAGCAGTTCTTC
>TRBD2|-|TRBJ2-2|TRBV30
CAWGLASLGGELFF
TGTGCCTGGGGACTAGCTTCCTTAGGAGGGGAGCTGTTTTTT
>-|-|TRBJ1-1|TRBV19
CASSVNRLNTEAFF
TGTGCCAGTAGTGTTAACAGACTGAACACTGAAGCTTTCTTT
>-|-|TRBJ2-7|TRBV11-2
CASSLAPLGYEQYF
TGTGCCAGCAGCTTAGCCCCCCTCGGCTACGAGCAGTACTTC
>TRBD2|-|TRBJ2-3|TRBV7-3
CASSGTSGGQGDTQYF
TGTGCCAGCAGCGGAACTAGCGGGGGTCAGGGAGATACGCAGTATTTT
>-|-|TRBJ1-2|TRBV5-1
CASSLGLQGYGYTF
TGCGCCAGCAGCTTGGGCCTACAGGGTTATGGCTACACCTTC
>-|-|TRBJ2-5|TRBV19
CASSVPMRAETQYF
TGTGCCAGTAGTGTACCCATGAGGGCAGAGACCCAGTACTTC
>-|-|TRBJ2-2|TRBV11-2
CASSLAYGQWATGELFF
TGTGCCAGCAGTCTCGCGTATGGACAATGGGCCACCGGGGAGCTGTTTTTT
>-|-|TRBJ1-5|TRBV18
CASSPSDREGGQPQHF
TGTGCCAGCTCACCCTCCGATCGGGAGGGTGGTCAGCCCCAGCATTTT
>-|-|TRBJ1-4|TRBV15
CATSREITGGEKLFF
TGTGCCACCAGCAGAGAAATCACAGGTGGTGAAAAACTGTTTTTT
>TRBD1|-|TRBJ1-4|TRBV10-3
CAISGTGGPGGKLFF
TGTGCCATCAGTGGGACAGGGGGCCCCGGGGGAAAACTGTTTTTT
>-|-|TRBJ1-4|TRBV7-8
CASSFSNEKLFF
TGTGCCAGCAGCTTCAGTAATGAAAAACTGTTTTTT